These 28 T cell receptor beta chains were sequenced from one sample in a study of cytomegalovirus exposure and HLA in healthy donors. PCR primers comprised 60 Vbeta and 13 Jbeta primers. Sequenced by immunoSEQ multiplex PCR; TCRdb stores in-frame clones only, minus some. The data hold 100,000 to 150,000 clones, with 80% observed a single time. The specimen sequenced was PBMCs. The receptors originated from a man aged 30 to 39 in good health and CMV-seropositive.

Only a few counts were recorded for this clone. This rearrangement joins TRBV19 to TRBJ1-1; D not certain. The V and J ends lost 7 bases and 0 bases respectively, with 12 bases between them. This CDR3 comprises 14 residues. Per germline, CDR1 LNHDA and CDR2 SQIVND (reference sequence). CDR3 protein: CASNPPGLNTEAFF. The CDR3 DNA sequence: TGTGCCAGTAACCCCCCAGGCCTGAACACTGAAGCTTTCTTT.

This clone was picked up a small number of times. This sequence joins TRBV9 and TRBJ1-6; TRBD1 agrees at 7 bases. After removal of 0 bases from V and 9 bases from J, the junction contained 6 bases not matched to a gene. This CDR3 has 15 amino acids. In germline, CDR1 is SGDLS, CDR2 YYNGEE. CDR3 region: CASSVAGTESSPLHF. Written as DNA, the CDR3 is TGTGCCAGCAGCGTAGCAGGGACAGAATCTTCACCCCTCCACTTT.

The chain links TRBV5-8 to TRBJ1-1; D is unresolved. Trimming stripped 0 bases from V and 5 bases from J, with 5 bases between. This CDR3 has 12 residues. Germline V lookup: CDR1 SGHTS, CDR2 YDEGEE. The chain's CDR3 is CASSLVVTEAFF. In DNA form, the CDR3 reads TGTGCCAGCAGCTTGGTCGTGACTGAAGCTTTCTTT.

The chain is built from TRBV19 and TRBJ2-2, with 10 bases fitting TRBD1. The CDR3 runs to 16 residues. V was pared by 4 bases and J by 3 bases, with 5 bases of the junction left unmatched. Germline V gene sequence: CDR1 LNHDA, CDR2 SQIVND (reference sequence). DNA of the CDR3: TGTGCCAGTAGTACGACAGGGGGCATGGACACCGGGGAGCTGTTTTTT. Protein sequence: CASSTTGGMDTGELFF.

In its sample, this clone was seen a few times. The chain carries TRBV7-3 and TRBJ2-2, with 10 bases matching TRBD1. Germline V gene lookup returns CDR1 SGHTA and CDR2 FQGTGA. With V trimmed by 1 base and J by 6 bases, 5 bases remained unmatched. The CDR3 consists of 16 residues. The CDR3 DNA sequence: TGTGCCAGCAGCTTAATCCCCGGGACAGGGGCCGGGGAGCTGTTTTTT. This encodes CASSLIPGTGAGELFF. Complete variable domain (other parts from reference TRBV7-3 and TRBJ2-2): GAGVSQTPSNKVTEKGKYVELRCDPISGHTALYWYRQSLGQGPEFLIYFQGTGAADDSGLPNDRFFAVRPEGSVSTLKIQRTERGDSAVYLCASSLIPGTGAGELFFGEGSRLTVL.

The chain links TRBV7-6 to TRBJ2-7; 12 positions agree with TRBD1. Trimming cost V 1 base and J 2 bases; bases outside gene matches: 6. The CDR3 has 17 amino acids. CDR1 and CDR2 from the germline V gene are SGHVS and FNYEAQ. CDR3 nucleotides: TGTGCCAGCAGCTTAGGATTCAGGGACAGGGGGCCCTACGAGCAGTACTTC. It yields the protein CASSLGFRDRGPYEQYF.

J is TRBJ1-2 and V is TRBV25-1, with D tentatively TRBD1 (5 bases). This CDR3 is 13 amino acids long. The germline gives CDR1 MGHDK, CDR2 SYGVNS. The V end lost 3 bases, the J end lost 7 bases, and 12 bases lay between the germline ends. The DNA of the CDR3 is TGTGCCAGCAGTGAGCTAGGGGAGGTTGGCTACACCTTC. Translation gives CASSELGEVGYTF.

V and J are TRBV6-1 and TRBJ2-7; the D gene is possibly TRBD1 (5 bases). Germline V gives CDR1 MNHNS, CDR2 SASEGT. V dropped 3 bases and J dropped 4 bases, with 13 bases sitting between them. This CDR3 is 14 amino acids long. Here the CDR3 DNA reads TGTGCCAGCAGTGAGAGGACATACATTTACGAGCAGTACTTC. Its protein product is CASSERTYIYEQYF.

The rearrangement uses TRBV5-1 and TRBJ1-2; 8 bases align to TRBD1. CDR1 is SGHRS, CDR2 YFSETQ, per germline. J lost 6 bases, V lost 4 bases, and 8 bases had no gene match. The CDR3 spans 14 residues. The CDR3 DNA reads as TGCGCCAGCAGCCCGCAGACAGGGGTTGATGGCTACACCTTC. It yields the protein CASSPQTGVDGYTF.

V and J are TRBV6-1 and TRBJ2-3; unclear D gene. Germline loops: CDR1 MNHNS, CDR2 SASEGT. V lost 8 bases, J lost 5 bases, and 17 bases lay in between. This CDR3 is built from 14 residues. The CDR3: CASQQALWVDTQYF. The DNA of the CDR3 is TGTGCCAGCCAGCAGGCTCTCTGGGTAGATACGCAGTATTTT.

The chain has TRBV6-5 and TRBJ2-7, with 7 bases fitting TRBD1. Germline assignment: CDR1 MNHEY and CDR2 SVGAGI. This CDR3 comprises 15 residues. With 0 bases clipped from V and 0 bases from J, the junction kept 2 bases outside the gene matches. The DNA of the CDR3 is TGTGCCAGCAGTTACTCCAGGGGGAACTCCTACGAGCAGTACTTC. It is translated as CASSYSRGNSYEQYF.

This chain joins TRBV7-9 and TRBJ2-1; a possible D gene is TRBD1 (6 bases). The CDR3 has 15 residues. Germline CDR1 SEHNR, CDR2 FQNEAQ (reference sequence). V was shortened by 4 bases and J by 4 bases, with 14 bases between the two germline ends. The CDR3 reads CASSYRQEPYNEQFF. CDR3 nucleotides: TGTGCCAGCAGCTACAGACAGGAGCCTTACAATGAGCAGTTCTTC.

The table lists this clone with a few counts. The gene calls are TRBV2 and TRBJ1-1, with D possibly being TRBD1 (6 bases). The germline V gene has CDR1 SNHLY and CDR2 FYNNEI. The CDR3 has 14 residues. Trimming took off 3 bases at V and 5 bases at J, with 13 bases between the two ends. In nucleotides, the CDR3 is TGTGCCAGCAGTGAGAGAGTACAGGGAACTGAAGCTTTCTTT. Translated, it gives CASSERVQGTEAFF.

The chain has TRBV2 and TRBJ2-5, with D unclear. The CDR3 contains 12 residues. CDR1 and CDR2 from the germline V gene are SNHLY and FYNNEI. The ends were cut back, 8 bases at V and 5 bases at J, with 12 bases in the middle. CDR3 coding DNA: TGTGCCAGCGGGCCTCCCCGGGAGACCCAGTACTTC. Protein: CASGPPRETQYF.

This clone was seen just once. The J gene is TRBJ2-5, the V gene TRBV7-2; D remains unclear. The J call may be faulty, since TRBJ2-7 better matches the DNA end. Germline CDR1 SGHTA, CDR2 FQGNSA. CDR3 length: 11 amino acids. CDR3 sequence (DNA): TGTGCCAGCAGCCTACTATACGAGCAGTACTTC. Its protein product is CASSLLYEQYF.

The chain links TRBV29-1 to TRBJ1-1; D unresolved. In germline, CDR1 is SQVTM, CDR2 ANQGSEA. This CDR3 contains 13 residues. With 4 bases removed from V and 1 base from J, the gap between germline ends came to 10 bases. The CDR3: CSVAGSGNTEAFF. The CDR3 DNA is TGCAGCGTTGCGGGTTCTGGGAACACTGAAGCTTTCTTT.

This rearrangement joins TRBV6-5 to TRBJ2-7; the match to TRBD1 covers 8 bases. Per the germline V gene, CDR1 is MNHEY and CDR2 is SVGAGI. V shed 5 bases and J 5 bases; nucleotides not matched to a gene: 5. This CDR3 has 13 amino acids. The CDR3 DNA follows: TGTGCCAGCAGTCCACCAGGGGGCGACGAGCAGTACTTC. Its translation is CASSPPGGDEQYF.

This clone was counted a few times. This sequence joins TRBV2 and TRBJ2-5; D is unclear. Trimming took off 1 base at V and 3 bases at J, with 6 bases between the two ends. CDR1 and CDR2 (germline): SNHLY, FYNNEI. CDR3 size: 13 residues. CDR3 nucleotide sequence: TGTGCCAGCAGTGAAGACAGAGAAGAGACCCAGTACTTC. This codes for CASSEDREETQYF.

The chain carries TRBV6-1 and TRBJ2-7; D is possibly TRBD1 (7 bases). This CDR3 comprises 15 residues. CDR1 and CDR2 from the germline V gene are MNHNS and SASEGT. The V end lost 8 bases, the J end lost 0 bases, and 17 bases lay between the germline ends. CDR3 nucleotide sequence: TGTGCCAGCCGTCCCTGGAGGGGGCCCTCCTACGAGCAGTACTTC. This codes for CASRPWRGPSYEQYF.

The chain carries TRBV21-1 and TRBJ1-2; the DNA was not used to check the table's D call, TRBD1. TRBV21-1 constitutes a pseudogene. The CDR3 extends over 15 amino acids. CDR3 DNA sequence: TGTGCCAGCAGCTCTCACAGTCCGGGACAGCCGGGCTACACCTTC. It specifies CASSSHSPGQPGYTF.

The rearrangement links TRBV5-1 to TRBJ1-3; 9 bases fit TRBD1. Germline V gene data show CDR1 as SGHRS and CDR2 as YFSETQ. The V segment lost 4 bases and the J segment 2 bases; nucleotides outside the gene matches: 10. The CDR3 runs to 17 residues. CDR3 amino acids: CASSLSPTGGTGNTIYF. CDR3 sequence (DNA): TGCGCCAGCAGCCTTTCACCAACAGGGGGCACTGGAAACACCATATATTTT.

The rearrangement links TRBV19 to TRBJ1-2; weak D call: TRBD1 (5 bases). CDR1 LNHDA and CDR2 SQIVND come from the germline V gene (reference sequence). V dropped 5 bases and J dropped 4 bases, with 17 bases sitting between them. The CDR3 loop spans 15 amino acids. The CDR3 sequence is CASSPYSGGGYGYTF. CDR3 bases: TGTGCCAGTAGTCCGTACAGTGGCGGGGGCTATGGCTACACCTTC.

J is TRBJ1-5 and V is TRBV12-5; D ambiguous. CDR1 is LGHNT, CDR2 FRNRAP, per germline. The CDR3 consists of 14 residues. V lost 7 bases, J lost 3 bases, and 13 bases lay in between. CDR3: CASANGSPNQPQHF. CDR3 in DNA: TGTGCTAGTGCCAACGGGTCCCCCAATCAGCCCCAGCATTTT.

This chain connects TRBV2 to TRBJ1-6; D might be TRBD1 (5 bases). This CDR3 contains 13 residues. The V end was cut by 8 bases, the J end by 8 bases, with 13 bases between. Germline-derived CDR1 and CDR2 are SNHLY and FYNNEI. The CDR3 bases are TGTGCCAGCCATGTGCAGGGCCATTCACCCCTCCACTTT. This gives the protein CASHVQGHSPLHF.

V usage is TRBV19 and J usage is TRBJ2-5; 10 bases align to TRBD2. Unmatched junction bases numbered 4, after V lost 4 bases and J lost 2 bases. There are 15 residues in the CDR3. Germline V gives CDR1 LNHDA, CDR2 SQIVND (reference sequence). CDR3 coding DNA: TGTGCCAGTAGTAACCCTAGCGGGGGACAAGAGACCCAGTACTTC. It yields the protein CASSNPSGGQETQYF. The variable domain in full, completed from reference TRBV19 and TRBJ2-5, reads DGGITQSPKYLFRKEGQNVTLSCEQNLNHDAMYWYRQDPGQGLRLIYYSQIVNDFQKGDIAEGYSVSREKKESFPLTVTSAQKNPTAFYLCASSNPSGGQETQYFGPGTRLLVL.

The genes are TRBV5-1 and TRBJ2-5; TRBD2 aligns across 13 bases. This CDR3 comprises 17 residues. V gave up 4 bases and J gave up 5 bases; unmatched junction bases: 11. Germline CDR1 is SGHRS and CDR2 is YFSETQ. The CDR3 region is CASSPLGLAGVMETQYF. Here the CDR3 DNA reads TGCGCCAGCAGCCCACTCGGACTAGCGGGGGTAATGGAGACCCAGTACTTC.

The chain is built from TRBV6-5 and TRBJ2-7, with D possibly being TRBD2 (5 bases). V lost 5 bases and J 3 bases, leaving 14 bases between the germline ends. Germline V gene lookup returns CDR1 MNHEY and CDR2 SVGAGI. This CDR3 has 14 residues. This CDR3 is CASSELGPLYEQYF. DNA of the CDR3: TGTGCCAGCAGTGAACTAGGTCCACTCTACGAGCAGTACTTC.

This clone was found a few times. The chain recombines TRBV5-1 with TRBJ1-4; tentative D call: TRBD1 (6 bases). V gave up 4 bases and J gave up 8 bases, with 21 bases separating them. The CDR3 has 16 residues. Per germline, CDR1 SGHRS and CDR2 YFSETQ. CDR3 sequence: CASSSQPRDMWEKLFF. In nucleotides, the CDR3 is TGCGCCAGCAGCAGCCAGCCCCGGGACATGTGGGAAAAACTGTTTTTT.